One sample yielded the 23 T cell receptor beta chains listed below, sequenced in a study of blood T cell repertoires in COVID-19. The table came from immunoSEQ multiplex PCR; TCRdb's copy has only in-frame clones and leaves some out. The sample comprises approximately 190,000 clones, approximately 79% of which are singletons, and roughly 17% rests with the top ten. What was sequenced was peripheral blood. All receptors come from a man aged 60 to 75 with active or convalescent COVID-19.

The chain combines TRBV5-6 with TRBJ2-1; D is undetermined. The germline V gene has CDR1 SGHDT and CDR2 YYEEEE. V gave up 1 base and J gave up 8 bases, with 10 bases separating them. The CDR3 covers 13 residues. The CDR3 loop reads CASSLRQAYEQFF. CDR3 DNA sequence: TGTGCCAGCAGCTTGCGTCAGGCTTATGAGCAGTTCTTC.

CDR3 protein: CASRPPLAGGQKQFF. The CDR3 DNA follows: TGTGCCAGCAGACCCCCACTAGCGGGAGGGCAAAAGCAGTTCTTC. The V call is TRBV28, the J call TRBJ2-1; 13 nucleotides match TRBD2. The germline V gene has CDR1 MDHEN and CDR2 SYDVKM. The CDR3 has 15 amino acids. Trimming removed 6 bases from V and 11 bases from J; junction bases left unmatched: 10.

This chain connects TRBV10-3 to TRBJ1-1, with TRBD1 matching 7 bases. Germline CDR1 ENHRY, CDR2 SYGVKD. The CDR3 extends over 12 amino acids. Trimming at V came to 9 bases and at J to 2 bases, leaving 3 bases not matched to a gene. The CDR3 region has the DNA TGTGCCATTTGGGACAGAAACACTGAAGCTTTCTTT. Translating it yields CAIWDRNTEAFF.

This clone was recorded only once. The chain joins TRBV11-2 to TRBJ2-1; the D gene is possibly TRBD1 (6 bases). V was trimmed by 1 base and J by 5 bases, leaving 12 bases between them. The CDR3 has 15 residues. Germline V gene sequence: CDR1 SGHAT, CDR2 FQNNGV. CDR3 amino acids: CASSLVAGANNEQFF. The CDR3 nucleotides read TGTGCCAGCAGCTTAGTGGCAGGGGCAAACAATGAGCAGTTCTTC. The entire variable domain, with the rest obtained from reference TRBV11-2 and TRBJ2-1, is as follows: EAGVAQSPRYKIIEKRQSVAFWCNPISGHATLYWYQQILGQGPKLLIQFQNNGVVDDSQLPKDRFSAERLKGVDSTLKIQPAKLEDSAVYLCASSLVAGANNEQFFGPGTRLTVL.

The J gene is TRBJ2-7, the V gene TRBV7-8; D gene ambiguous. CDR1 is SGHVS and CDR2 is FQNEAQ in the germline V gene. V was pared by 5 bases and J by 4 bases, with 12 bases between. The CDR3 contains 13 residues. The CDR3 DNA is TGTGCCAGCAGCATCCGGGTAAAGTACGAGCAGTACTTC. This sequence encodes CASSIRVKYEQYF.

The V gene is TRBV6-1, the J gene TRBJ2-1; tentative D call: TRBD2 (5 bases). The CDR3 consists of 15 residues. The germline V gene encodes CDR1 MNHNS and CDR2 SASEGT. Trimming cost V 3 bases and J 0 bases, with 9 bases left between them. The CDR3, as DNA: TGTGCCAGCAGTGAGGCAGCGGCCTCCTACAATGAGCAGTTCTTC. It yields the protein CASSEAAASYNEQFF.

This clone was observed a handful of times. The chain has TRBV6-2 or TRBV6-3 and TRBJ1-1, with TRBD1 matching 9 bases. The junction had 6 bases not matched to a gene; V was cut back by 5 bases and J by 5 bases. The germline V gene has CDR1 MNHEY and CDR2 SVGEGT. The CDR3 runs to 14 residues. DNA for the CDR3: TGTGCCAGCAGTGATGGGACAGGGCGGACTGAAGCTTTCTTT. As protein: CASSDGTGRTEAFF.

The gene calls are TRBV9 and TRBJ2-3, with D maybe TRBD1 (5 bases). The CDR3 is made up of 14 amino acids. The V gene's germline CDR1 is SGDLS and CDR2 YYNGEE. The V gene lost 0 bases and the J gene lost 3 bases, with 8 bases spanning the gap. The CDR3 DNA reads as TGTGCCAGCAGCGTAGGTGACAGAACAGATACGCAGTATTTT. This codes for CASSVGDRTDTQYF.

This clone occurred a few times. This chain connects TRBV9 to TRBJ1-2; 7 bases map to TRBD1. CDR3 size: 13 residues. Germline CDR1 SGDLS, CDR2 YYNGEE. The V gene end was trimmed by 4 bases and the J gene end by 7 bases; junction bases not matched to a gene: 7. CDR3 residues: CASSPGGGIGYTF. DNA of the CDR3: TGTGCCAGCAGCCCTGGAGGGGGCATTGGCTACACCTTC.

The chain is built from TRBV18 and TRBJ2-7, with 8 nucleotides matching TRBD2. Germline CDR1 and CDR2: KGHSH and LQKENI. CDR3 length equals 15 residues. Losses at the gene ends were 2 bases for V and 1 base for J; bases not matched to a gene: 4. CDR3 loop: CASSPRAGGSYEQYF. In DNA form, the CDR3 reads TGTGCCAGCTCACCAAGGGCGGGAGGATCCTACGAGCAGTACTTC.

The gene calls are TRBV30 and TRBJ1-1; D may be TRBD1 (5 bases). V was clipped by 7 bases and J by 4 bases, with 13 bases between them. The CDR3 spans 12 residues. Germline V gene data show CDR1 as GTSNPN and CDR2 as SVGIG (reference sequence). DNA for the CDR3: TGTGCCTCTCACAGGTTGGGCACTGAAGCTTTCTTT. It encodes CASHRLGTEAFF.

The rearrangement uses TRBV7-2 and TRBJ2-5, with D possibly matching TRBD2 (7 bases). The CDR3 has 17 amino acids. Per the germline V gene, CDR1 is SGHTA and CDR2 is FQGNSA. Trimming removed 1 base from V and 0 bases from J, with 15 bases in between. CDR3 in amino acids: CASSLVGGRGYQETQYF. CDR3 coding DNA: TGTGCCAGCAGCTTAGTCGGGGGGAGGGGGTACCAAGAGACCCAGTACTTC.

The chain has TRBV30 and TRBJ2-5; 10 bases match TRBD2. CDR3 length: 13 amino acids. Germline V gene lookup returns CDR1 GTSNPN and CDR2 SVGIG (reference sequence). Unmatched junction bases numbered 1, after V lost 2 bases and J lost 4 bases. CDR3 sequence reads: CAWSRLAGETQYF. The CDR3 DNA follows: TGTGCCTGGAGTCGACTAGCGGGAGAGACCCAGTACTTC.

This clone was observed at least ten times. The chain recombines TRBV5-5 with TRBJ1-5; a weak D match, TRBD1 (5 bases). With 3 bases removed from V and 2 bases from J, the gap between germline ends came to 9 bases. Germline assignment: CDR1 SGHKS and CDR2 YYEKEE (reference sequence). The CDR3 sequence is 14 residues long. CDR3 nucleotides: TGTGCCAGCAGCTCCGACAGCCGCAATCAGCCCCAGCATTTT. As protein: CASSSDSRNQPQHF.

This clone was picked up a small number of times. V gene TRBV2 combines with J gene TRBJ2-6; 9 bases fit TRBD1. This CDR3 has 16 residues. Germline CDR1 reads SNHLY; CDR2 reads FYNNEI. The ends lost 4 bases at V and 0 bases at J; junction bases unmatched: 1. CDR3 residues: CASSGDRVSGANVLTF. The CDR3 DNA reads TGTGCCAGCAGTGGGGACAGGGTCTCTGGGGCCAACGTCCTGACTTTC.

V and J are TRBV19 and TRBJ1-1; D is unresolved. There are 12 residues in the CDR3. V was trimmed by 6 bases and J by 6 bases, leaving 11 bases between them. Per germline, CDR1 LNHDA and CDR2 SQIVND (reference sequence). This CDR3 is CASRKREAEAFF. The CDR3 DNA reads as TGTGCCAGTAGAAAAAGGGAGGCTGAAGCTTTCTTT.

This clone was seen only once. The chain has TRBV30 and TRBJ1-2; no firm D call. Trimming left V 4 bases short and J 6 bases short, with 15 bases between. The CDR3 is made up of 13 amino acids. CDR1 is GTSNPN and CDR2 is SVGIG in the germline V gene (reference sequence). The CDR3 sequence is CAWTGRTDDGYTF. The CDR3 bases are TGTGCCTGGACCGGCCGGACTGACGATGGCTACACCTTC.

The rearrangement uses TRBV7-2 and TRBJ2-3; 7 nucleotides align to TRBD1. This CDR3 has 13 residues. CDR1 and CDR2 from the germline V gene are SGHTA and FQGNSA. Trimming cost V 5 bases and J 3 bases; bases outside gene matches: 2. The CDR3 DNA sequence: TGTGCCAGCAGCCCGGGACAGACAGATACGCAGTATTTT. It encodes CASSPGQTDTQYF.

This clone was observed a few times. V gene TRBV7-9 combines with J gene TRBJ2-1; D is ambiguous. V was trimmed by 4 bases and J by 0 bases, leaving 10 bases between them. The germline CDR1 and CDR2 sequences are SEHNR and FQNEAQ (reference sequence). This CDR3 region has 15 residues. CDR3 loop: CASSSPWASYNEQFF. DNA for the CDR3: TGTGCCAGCAGCTCCCCATGGGCCTCCTACAATGAGCAGTTCTTC.

A few counts support this clone. The chain employs TRBV27 and TRBJ1-5, with a tentative D call TRBD1 (5 bases). Germline CDR1 is MNHEY and CDR2 is SMNVEV (reference sequence). The length of the CDR3 is 15 residues. V shed 3 bases and J shed 2 bases, with 11 bases lying between them. The CDR3 nucleotides are TGTGCCAGCAGTTTGGGAGGGGCCGGCAATCAGCCCCAGCATTTT. This sequence encodes CASSLGGAGNQPQHF.

V and J are TRBV18 and TRBJ1-5; no definite D call. The germline gives CDR1 KGHSH, CDR2 LQKENI. Trimming stripped 6 bases from V and 5 bases from J, with 14 bases between. The CDR3 contains 14 residues. CDR3 DNA: TGTGCCAGCTCCCCGTCATCTCCGGATCAGCCCCAGCATTTT. This translates into CASSPSSPDQPQHF.

V and J are TRBV28 and TRBJ1-2; D is possibly TRBD1 (6 bases). CDR1 is MDHEN, CDR2 SYDVKM, per germline. V gave up 6 bases and J gave up 4 bases, with 15 bases separating them. This CDR3 has 14 amino acids. In DNA form, the CDR3 reads TGTGCCAGCAGGGCTGGACAGCGATTCTATGGCTACACCTTC. Amino acids: CASRAGQRFYGYTF.

This chain joins TRBV5-1 and TRBJ1-4; TRBD1 is a possible D gene (5 bases). Germline CDR1 and CDR2: SGHRS and YFSETQ. Trimming removed 0 bases from V and 10 bases from J, with 13 bases in between. This CDR3 has 14 amino acids. Here the CDR3 reads CASSLAAGRGKLFF. The CDR3 region has the DNA TGCGCCAGCAGCTTGGCGGCAGGGCGAGGAAAACTGTTTTTT.